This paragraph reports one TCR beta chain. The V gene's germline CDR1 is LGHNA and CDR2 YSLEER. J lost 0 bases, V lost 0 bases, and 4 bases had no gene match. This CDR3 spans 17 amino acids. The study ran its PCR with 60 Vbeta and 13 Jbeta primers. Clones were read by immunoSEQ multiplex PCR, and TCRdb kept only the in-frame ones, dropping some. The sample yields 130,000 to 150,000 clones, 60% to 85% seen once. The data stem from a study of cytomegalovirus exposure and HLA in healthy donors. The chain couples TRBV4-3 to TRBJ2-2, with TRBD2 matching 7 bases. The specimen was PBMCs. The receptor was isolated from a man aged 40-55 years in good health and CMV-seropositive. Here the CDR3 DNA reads TGCGCCAGCAGCCAAGACTGGGGGGGGGCGAACACCGGGGAGCTGTTTTTT. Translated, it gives CASSQDWGGANTGELFF.